These 4 T cell receptor beta chains came from one sample sequenced in a study of neurological immune-mediated disorders. One entry per CDR3 protein results from TCRdb running MiXCR on the 5' RACE reads. This table has over 11,000 distinct CDR3 sequences, 8% to 13% appearing once. The sequencing input was PBMCs. These receptor sequences come from a woman aged 40-49 years in good health.

This clonotype was observed at least ten times. V gene TRBV2 combines with J gene TRBJ2-7, with 11 bases fitting TRBD1. The CDR3 covers 15 residues. Germline trimming cut 6 bases from V and 4 bases from J; bases unmatched to any gene: 8. The germline CDR1 and CDR2 sequences are SNHLY and FYNNEI. CDR3 DNA: TGTGCCAGCAGCCAAGGGTGGGACAGGGGGTACGAGCAGTACTTC. This sequence encodes CASSQGWDRGYEQYF.

This clonotype came up many times. The chain combines TRBV12-3 or TRBV12-4 with TRBJ1-5, with D perhaps TRBD1 (5 bases). V was pared by 6 bases and J by 4 bases, with 16 bases between. CDR3 size: 15 residues. CDR3 bases: TGTGCCAGCAGCCCGCGGGGGGAGCAGAATCAGCCCCAGCATTTT. This encodes CASSPRGEQNQPQHF.

This clonotype is medium-sized (0.01 to 0.1%). The chain recombines TRBV5-1 with TRBJ2-1; either TRBD1 or TRBD2 may fit D (5 bases each). The CDR3 consists of 15 residues. The V and J ends lost 0 bases and 5 bases respectively, with 12 bases between them. Per germline, CDR1 SGHRS and CDR2 YFSETQ. In nucleotides, the CDR3 is TGCGCCAGCAGCTTGGGACAAGGGGAGCACAATGAGCAGTTCTTC. It yields the protein CASSLGQGEHNEQFF.

This clonotype was recorded at least ten times. The gene calls are TRBV20-1 and TRBJ2-2; 12 bases are shared with TRBD2. CDR1 and CDR2 (germline): DFQATT, SNEGSKA (reference sequence). The CDR3 runs to 16 residues. Trimming cost V 0 bases and J 5 bases; bases outside gene matches: 4. The CDR3, as DNA: TGCAGTGCTAGAGACCTAGCGGGGGGGCGGACCGGGGAGCTGTTTTTT. Protein sequence: CSARDLAGGRTGELFF.